The 32 T cell receptor beta chains listed next were all sequenced from one sample in a study of vaccination effects on CD4 cells after COVID-19. Measured with immunoSEQ multiplex PCR; TCRdb has only the in-frame clones, and not every one. The repertoire includes about 27,000 clones, 72% of them detected once, and over 9.5% sits in the top ten. Before sequencing took place, the ViraFEST assay used viral peptide pools to expand antigen-specific CD4+ T cells. Cells that had been cultured for less than eleven days were the source of isolated CD4+ T cells. Testing of the vaccine recipients showed negative nucleocapsid antibodies and no prior SARS-CoV-2 infection. Their antigens remain unidentified. The sequencing used CD4+ T cells from PBMCs cultured with SARS-CoV-2 spike peptides, collected before COVID-19 vaccination. Source of these receptors: a human donor who received a COVID-19 vaccine.

This chain uses TRBV6-5 with TRBJ2-4; a weak D match, TRBD2 (5 bases). V gave up 11 bases and J gave up 6 bases, with 14 bases separating them. This CDR3 spans 12 amino acids. Germline loops: CDR1 MNHEY, CDR2 SVGAGI. The CDR3 nucleotides read TGTGCCCGTTCCCTAGCTTTAAACATTCAGTACTTC. It translates to CARSLALNIQYF.

This clone appeared a few times. This chain links TRBV12-5 with TRBJ1-1; the D gene is possibly TRBD1 (6 bases). CDR1 is LGHNT and CDR2 is FRNRAP in the germline V gene. Trimming removed 0 bases from V and 5 bases from J, with 16 bases in between. The CDR3 covers 16 residues. This CDR3 is CASGLVLNRERTEAFF. The CDR3 nucleotides are TGTGCTAGTGGTTTGGTACTCAACAGGGAACGAACTGAAGCTTTCTTT.

CDR3 sequence: CASSQIPTNEKLFF. The CDR3 DNA reads as TGTGCCAGTAGTCAGATACCAACTAATGAAAAACTGTTTTTT. The chain employs TRBV19 and TRBJ1-4; no definite D call. The V end was cut by 5 bases, the J end by 0 bases, with 7 bases between. Germline CDR1 is LNHDA and CDR2 is SQIVND (reference sequence). This CDR3 region has 14 residues.

The chain combines TRBV6-6 with TRBJ2-6; no clear D. The CDR3 covers 15 residues. Germline V lookup: CDR1 MNHNY, CDR2 SVGAGI (reference sequence). Trimming removed 2 bases from V and 1 base from J, with 6 bases in between. This CDR3 reads CASSYVGSGANVLTF. The CDR3, as DNA: TGTGCCAGCAGTTACGTGGGTTCTGGGGCCAACGTCCTGACTTTC.

This rearrangement joins TRBV6-5 to TRBJ1-1; TRBD1 is a possible D gene (6 bases). Trimming pared 4 bases from V and 1 base from J, leaving 16 bases between. This CDR3 is built from 16 residues. Germline CDR1 and CDR2: MNHEY and SVGAGI. This chain's CDR3 is CASSLTHRAGNTEAFF. The DNA of the CDR3 is TGTGCCAGCAGTTTGACCCACAGGGCCGGGAACACTGAAGCTTTCTTT.

This rearrangement joins TRBV3-1 (or the pseudogene TRBV3-2) to TRBJ1-1; 10 nucleotides align to TRBD1. Unmatched junction bases numbered 12, after V lost 8 bases and J lost 6 bases. Germline-derived CDR1 and CDR2 are LGHDT and YNNKEL (reference sequence). The CDR3 extends over 15 amino acids. In nucleotides, the CDR3 is TGTGCCAGCGGTCGACAGGGGGCTAAGATGGCTGAAGCTTTCTTT. Translated, it gives CASGRQGAKMAEAFF.

The chain links TRBV6-4 to TRBJ1-3; 11 bases are shared with TRBD1. The CDR3 extends over 15 amino acids. Germline CDR1 reads MRHNA; CDR2 reads SNTAGT. V trimming: 7 bases; J trimming: 2 bases; junction bases outside the gene matches: 4. CDR3 amino acids: CASKEDRGPGNTIYF. CDR3 in DNA: TGTGCCAGCAAGGAGGACAGGGGGCCTGGAAACACCATATATTTT.

This rearrangement joins TRBV6-5 to TRBJ2-1, with 7 bases matching TRBD2. This CDR3 has 15 amino acids. V shed 6 bases and J 4 bases; nucleotides not matched to a gene: 9. Germline CDR1 is MNHEY and CDR2 is SVGAGI. CDR3 sequence reads: CASRRSPGLYNEQFF. Here the CDR3 DNA reads TGTGCCAGCAGACGCTCCCCGGGACTATACAATGAGCAGTTCTTC.

This rearrangement joins TRBV6-1 to TRBJ1-5, with D unclear. Looked up from germline, CDR1 is MNHNS and CDR2 is SASEGT. The CDR3 has 16 amino acids. With 2 bases removed from V and 0 bases from J, the gap between germline ends came to 11 bases. CDR3 region: CASSEMVMGSNQPQHF. The CDR3 coding sequence is TGTGCCAGCAGTGAAATGGTCATGGGTAGCAATCAGCCCCAGCATTTT.

The chain couples TRBV5-5 to TRBJ1-2; D unresolved. Germline-derived CDR1 and CDR2 are SGHKS and YYEKEE (reference sequence). Trimming left V 2 bases short and J 7 bases short, with 12 bases between. CDR3 length: 13 amino acids. CDR3 nucleotide sequence: TGTGCCAGCAGCTTCCCTCAGACGGGTGGCTACACCTTC. Its translation is CASSFPQTGGYTF.

V is TRBV19 and J is TRBJ1-2; 7 nucleotides align to TRBD1. V shed 6 bases and J 0 bases; nucleotides not matched to a gene: 13. There are 17 residues in the CDR3. Germline V CDR1 and CDR2: LNHDA, SQIVND (reference sequence). The chain's CDR3 is CASRSGQKILTNYGYTF. CDR3 nucleotide sequence: TGTGCCAGTAGGTCGGGACAGAAGATCCTAACTAACTATGGCTACACCTTC.

The chain is built from TRBV5-1 and TRBJ2-3; a possible D gene is TRBD1 (6 bases). Germline-derived CDR1 and CDR2 are SGHRS and YFSETQ. The CDR3 is 16 amino acids. The V and J ends lost 4 bases and 0 bases respectively, with 15 bases between them. The CDR3 DNA sequence: TGCGCCAGCAGCCGAGATTCAGGGGACAGCACAGATACGCAGTATTTT. Its translation is CASSRDSGDSTDTQYF. The whole variable domain, filled in from reference TRBV5-1 and TRBJ2-3, reads KAGVTQTPRYLIKTRGQQVTLSCSPISGHRSVSWYQQTPGQGLQFLFEYFSETQRNKGNFPGRFSGRQFSNSRSEMNVSTLELGDSALYLCASSRDSGDSTDTQYFGPGTRLTVL.

This chain uses TRBV10-1 with TRBJ2-2; 8 bases agree with TRBD1. Trimming at V came to 1 base and at J to 5 bases, leaving 18 bases not matched to a gene. Germline CDR1 and CDR2: WNHNN and SYGVQD (reference sequence). The CDR3 runs 20 residues. The CDR3 sequence is CASSEFVDRVWDNETGELFF. In DNA, the CDR3 is TGCGCCAGCAGTGAGTTTGTGGACAGGGTTTGGGACAATGAGACCGGGGAGCTGTTTTTT.

The chain couples TRBV5-1 to TRBJ2-1; a possible D gene is TRBD2 (6 bases). Trimming removed 3 bases at V and 6 bases at J, with 13 bases between. The CDR3 has 14 residues. The germline gives CDR1 SGHRS, CDR2 YFSETQ. The CDR3 here is CASSSRLEGNEQFF. The CDR3 region has the DNA TGCGCCAGCAGCTCCAGACTAGAGGGCAATGAGCAGTTCTTC.

The V and J genes are TRBV27 and TRBJ2-1; 7 bases align to TRBD2. V lost 3 bases, J lost 7 bases, and 6 bases stayed unmatched. Germline loops: CDR1 MNHEY, CDR2 SMNVEV (reference sequence). The CDR3 runs to 14 residues. CDR3 DNA: TGTGCCAGCAGTTTTTGGCGGGAGAGGAATGAGCAGTTCTTC. Its translation is CASSFWRERNEQFF.

The chain's CDR3 is CASSQAGELFF. The DNA for the CDR3 is TGTGCCAGCAGCCAAGCCGGGGAGCTGTTTTTT. V and J are TRBV3-1 (or the pseudogene TRBV3-2) and TRBJ2-2; the D is unclear. Trimming left V 1 base short and J 6 bases short, with 0 bases between. The CDR3 loop spans 11 amino acids. The V gene's germline CDR1 is LGHDT and CDR2 YNNKEL (reference sequence).

The genes are TRBV5-6 and TRBJ2-3; tentative D call: TRBD2 (6 bases). Per the germline V gene, CDR1 is SGHDT and CDR2 is YYEEEE. The CDR3 contains 13 residues. Trimming shortened V by 2 bases and J by 6 bases, and 10 bases separated the two germline ends. The CDR3: CASSFGRADTQYF. The CDR3 region has the DNA TGTGCCAGCAGCTTCGGGAGAGCCGATACGCAGTATTTT.

The chain combines TRBV27 with TRBJ1-3; D unresolved. V was trimmed by 2 bases and J by 2 bases, leaving 10 bases between them. In germline, CDR1 is MNHEY, CDR2 SMNVEV (reference sequence). CDR3 length: 15 amino acids. CDR3 in amino acids: CASSLKGHAGNTIYF. CDR3 coding DNA: TGTGCCAGCAGTTTAAAGGGTCATGCTGGAAACACCATATATTTT.

This chain connects TRBV5-5 to TRBJ2-2; 8 positions agree with TRBD1. Germline V gives CDR1 SGHKS, CDR2 YYEKEE (reference sequence). After removal of 3 bases from V and 3 bases from J, the junction contained 1 base not matched to a gene. The CDR3 has 14 amino acids. CDR3 nucleotide sequence: TGTGCCAGCAGCTGGGGACAGGACACCGGGGAGCTGTTTTTT. This translates into CASSWGQDTGELFF. The full variable domain, with the rest looked up from reference TRBV5-5 and TRBJ2-2, is DAGVTQSPTHLIKTRGQQVTLRCSPISGHKSVSWYQQVLGQGPQFIFQYYEKEERGRGNFPDRFSARQFPNYSSELNVNALLLGDSALYLCASSWGQDTGELFFGEGSRLTVL.

The V and J genes are TRBV10-3 and TRBJ2-6, with 8 nucleotides matching TRBD2. The CDR3 runs to 15 residues. Germline lookup yields CDR1 ENHRY and CDR2 SYGVKD. V lost 4 bases, J lost 1 base, and 0 bases stayed unmatched. CDR3 residues: CAISAGGSGANVLTF. The CDR3 DNA follows: TGTGCCATCAGTGCGGGGGGGTCTGGGGCCAACGTCCTGACTTTC.

This clone appeared a single time. The chain has TRBV5-1 and TRBJ2-5; D unresolved. The germline V and J ends were trimmed by 0 bases and 5 bases, with 11 bases remaining between them. This CDR3 is 14 amino acids long. The germline V gene has CDR1 SGHRS and CDR2 YFSETQ. The CDR3 reads CASSLGGTRETQYF. The CDR3 DNA sequence: TGCGCCAGCAGCTTGGGAGGAACCCGGGAGACCCAGTACTTC.

This sequence joins TRBV10-3 and TRBJ2-2; no definite D call. V was clipped by 3 bases and J by 2 bases, with 7 bases between them. The germline V gene encodes CDR1 ENHRY and CDR2 SYGVKD. CDR3 length equals 14 residues. The CDR3 DNA sequence: TGTGCCATCAGTGATTCTGCTAACACCGGGGAGCTGTTTTTT. Protein sequence: CAISDSANTGELFF.

This chain connects TRBV18 to TRBJ2-5, with 8 positions matching TRBD1. The CDR3 is 15 amino acids. The germline gives CDR1 KGHSH, CDR2 LQKENI. With 2 bases clipped from V and 2 bases from J, the junction kept 4 bases outside the gene matches. CDR3 nucleotide sequence: TGTGCCAGCTCACCAAAAACAGGGGGACAAGAGACCCAGTACTTC. Its translation: CASSPKTGGQETQYF.

The CDR3 nucleotides are TGTGCCAGCAGCCGGTGGTTTGATGAGCAGTACTTC. This codes for CASSRWFDEQYF. This sequence joins TRBV13 and TRBJ2-7; D gene uncertain. The CDR3 length is 12 residues. V lost 5 bases and J 7 bases, leaving 12 bases between the germline ends. CDR1 is PRHDT, CDR2 FYEKMQ, per germline (reference sequence).

This chain joins TRBV18 and TRBJ2-5, with 7 bases identical to TRBD2. Germline CDR1 KGHSH, CDR2 LQKENI. The CDR3 covers 16 residues. Losses at the gene ends were 1 base for V and 0 bases for J; bases not matched to a gene: 5. The CDR3: CASSPLAGGYQETQYF. CDR3 DNA: TGTGCCAGCTCACCACTAGCGGGCGGCTACCAAGAGACCCAGTACTTC.

CDR3 coding DNA: TGTGCCAGCAGCCCATCTAGCGGGGGGGGTGAGACCCAGTACTTC. Residues: CASSPSSGGGETQYF. This sequence joins TRBV11-3 and TRBJ2-5, with TRBD2 matching 12 bases. The CDR3 has 15 residues. Germline V gene sequence: CDR1 SGHNT, CDR2 YENEEA. V was pared by 5 bases and J by 5 bases, with 6 bases of the junction left unmatched.

The rearrangement links TRBV9 to TRBJ2-2; 9 bases are a match to TRBD2. The CDR3 length is 18 residues. Germline V lookup: CDR1 SGDLS, CDR2 YYNGEE. V gave up 4 bases and J gave up 1 base; unmatched junction bases: 11. CDR3 residues: CASSPRASGKVNTGELFF. CDR3 DNA: TGTGCCAGCAGCCCCCGCGCTAGCGGGAAGGTGAACACCGGGGAGCTGTTTTTT.

V and J are TRBV19 and TRBJ2-7, with D possibly matching TRBD1 (6 bases). V gave up 2 bases and J gave up 9 bases, with 23 bases separating them. The CDR3 is made up of 16 amino acids. From germline, CDR1 is LNHDA and CDR2 SQIVND (reference sequence). Written as DNA, the CDR3 is TGTGCCAGTAGTATAAGTCTGCGGCAGGGGCCCCCGGGGCAGTACTTC. The encoded protein is CASSISLRQGPPGQYF.

The V and J genes are TRBV6-5 and TRBJ2-5, with 7 nucleotides matching TRBD2. Germline assignment: CDR1 MNHEY and CDR2 SVGAGI. The CDR3 is 14 residues long. V gave up 8 bases and J gave up 2 bases; unmatched junction bases: 8. This CDR3 is CASSEGTIQETQYF. The CDR3 coding sequence is TGTGCCAGCTCCGAAGGGACTATTCAAGAGACCCAGTACTTC.

The chain joins TRBV3-1 (or the pseudogene TRBV3-2) to TRBJ2-7, with D tentatively TRBD1 or TRBD2 (5 bases each). The V end lost 4 bases, the J end lost 2 bases, and 15 bases lay between the germline ends. Germline loops: CDR1 LGHDT, CDR2 YNNKEL (reference sequence). This CDR3 has 15 amino acids. CDR3 amino acids: CASSRAGTFPYEQYF. Written as DNA, the CDR3 is TGTGCCAGCAGCCGTGCAGGGACGTTCCCCTACGAGCAGTACTTC.

V gene TRBV2 combines with J gene TRBJ2-3; TRBD2 matches at 7 bases. CDR1 is SNHLY, CDR2 FYNNEI, per germline. The V and J ends lost 8 bases and 5 bases, in that order; junction bases with no gene match: 4. The CDR3 contains 12 residues. The CDR3 nucleotides are TGTGCCAGCGGGAGGGTGATAGATACGCAGTATTTT. Its protein is CASGRVIDTQYF.

Only a few counts were recorded for this clone. In DNA, the CDR3 is TGTGCCAGCAGCCAGGATGGCAGGGGGAACACTGAAGCTTTCTTT. Translated: CASSQDGRGNTEAFF. The chain carries TRBV3-1 (or the pseudogene TRBV3-2) and TRBJ1-1, with D tentatively TRBD1 (6 bases). The ends were cut back, 3 bases at V and 1 base at J, with 12 bases in the middle. CDR3 length: 15 amino acids. Germline V gives CDR1 LGHDT, CDR2 YNNKEL (reference sequence).